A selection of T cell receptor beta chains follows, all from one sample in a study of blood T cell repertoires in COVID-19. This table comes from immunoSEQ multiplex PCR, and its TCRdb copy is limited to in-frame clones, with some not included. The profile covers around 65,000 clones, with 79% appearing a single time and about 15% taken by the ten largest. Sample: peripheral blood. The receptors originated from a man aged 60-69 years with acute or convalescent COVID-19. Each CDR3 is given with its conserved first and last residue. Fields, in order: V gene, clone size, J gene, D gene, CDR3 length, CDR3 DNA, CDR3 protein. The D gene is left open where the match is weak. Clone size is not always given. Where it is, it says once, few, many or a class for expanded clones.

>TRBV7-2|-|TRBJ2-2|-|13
TGTGCCAGCAGCTTGGAGGGCACCGGGGAGCTGTTTTTT
CASSLEGTGELFF
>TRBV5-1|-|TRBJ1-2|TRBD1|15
TGCGCCAGCAGCTTGGGGGACAGGAGTAACTATGGCTACACCTTC
CASSLGDRSNYGYTF
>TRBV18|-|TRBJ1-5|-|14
TGTGCCAGCTCACCACAATGGCGGAATCAGCCCCAGCATTTT
CASSPQWRNQPQHF
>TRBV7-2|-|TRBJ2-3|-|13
TGTGCCAGCAGTTCTCCGCCCAGGGTTACGCAGTATTTT
CASSSPPRVTQYF
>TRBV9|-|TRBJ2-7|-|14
TGTGCCAGCAGCGTAGCAGGGGACGGCTACGAGCAGTACTTC
CASSVAGDGYEQYF
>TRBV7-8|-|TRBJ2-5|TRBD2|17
TGTGCCAGCAGCTTAGGTTTTAGCGGGGGGGCCTCGGAGACCCAGTACTTC
CASSLGFSGGASETQYF
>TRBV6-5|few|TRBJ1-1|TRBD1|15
TGTGCCAGCAGTTTACAGGGGGCGCGGGACACTGAAGCTTTCTTT
CASSLQGARDTEAFF
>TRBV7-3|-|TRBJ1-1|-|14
TGTGCCAGCAGCTTGAGTGGAGGGAACACTGAAGCTTTCTTT
CASSLSGGNTEAFF
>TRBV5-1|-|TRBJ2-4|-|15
TGCGCCAGCAGCTTGGGTCAGGGGGCCAAAAACATTCAGTACTTC
CASSLGQGAKNIQYF
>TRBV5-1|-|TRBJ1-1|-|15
TGCGCCAGCAGCTTGGCGCAGACTATGAACACTGAAGCTTTCTTT
CASSLAQTMNTEAFF
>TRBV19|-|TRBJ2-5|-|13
TGTGCCACCCGACGCGGGCAGGAAGAGACCCAGTACTTC
CATRRGQEETQYF
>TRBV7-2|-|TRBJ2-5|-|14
TGTGCCAGCAGCTCTAACGGACAGAAAGAGACCCAGTACTTC
CASSSNGQKETQYF
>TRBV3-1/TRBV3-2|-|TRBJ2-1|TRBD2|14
TGTGCCAGCAGCCAAGTAGAGCGGGGGAATGAGCAGTTCTTC
CASSQVERGNEQFF
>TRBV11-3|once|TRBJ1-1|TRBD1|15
TGTGCCAGCAGCTTAGGAGCAGGGGGCCGTACTGAAGCTTTCTTT
CASSLGAGGRTEAFF
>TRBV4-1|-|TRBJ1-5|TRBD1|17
TGCGCCAGCAGCCAGGCGGGACAGGGCTTTAGCAATCAGCCCCAGCATTTT
CASSQAGQGFSNQPQHF
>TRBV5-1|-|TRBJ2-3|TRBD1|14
TGCGCCAGCAGTGGACAGGGCCGCACAGATACGCAGTATTTT
CASSGQGRTDTQYF
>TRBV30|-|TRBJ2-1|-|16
TGTGCCTGGAGTACACGGGACACAGGGATCTACAATGAGCAGTTCTTC
CAWSTRDTGIYNEQFF
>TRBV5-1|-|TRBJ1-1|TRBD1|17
TGCGCCAGCAGCTCTGTGGGGGCAGGGGGCAAGGACACTGAAGCTTTCTTT
CASSSVGAGGKDTEAFF
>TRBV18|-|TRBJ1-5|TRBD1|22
TGTGCCAGCTCACCAGCGATGACCGATTCGTTTAACAGGACAGGGAGAGGTCAGCCCCAGCATTTT
CASSPAMTDSFNRTGRGQPQHF
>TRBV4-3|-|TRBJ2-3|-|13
TGCGCCAGCAGCCAAGATTACACAGATACGCAGTATTTT
CASSQDYTDTQYF
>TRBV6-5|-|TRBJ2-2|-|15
TGTGCCAGCACTCCGGGACAACCGAACACCGGGGAGCTGTTTTTT
CASTPGQPNTGELFF
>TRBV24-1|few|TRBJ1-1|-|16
TGTGCCACCAGCGGGGGTCGGAACAGGGAGGGCACTGAAGCTTTCTTT
CATSGGRNREGTEAFF
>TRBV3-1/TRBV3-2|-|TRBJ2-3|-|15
TGTGCCAGCAGCCAAGGGCCGGAGACTACCAGCATCGGGGATTTT
CASSQGPETTSIGDF
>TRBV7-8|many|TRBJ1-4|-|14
TGTGCCAGCAGGCCAGGGTTCACTAATGAAAAACTGTTTTTT
CASRPGFTNEKLFF
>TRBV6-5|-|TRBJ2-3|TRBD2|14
TGTGCCAGCAGGGATTCTAGCGGGCTTGTTACGCAGTATTTT
CASRDSSGLVTQYF
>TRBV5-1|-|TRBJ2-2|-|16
TGCGCCAGCAGCTTGGCCGCTCAGGGGAACACCGGGGAGCTGTTTTTT
CASSLAAQGNTGELFF
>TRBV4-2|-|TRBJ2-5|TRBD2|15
TGTGCCAGCAGCCAAGGAAGCGGGGGGGTAGAGACCCAGTACTTC
CASSQGSGGVETQYF
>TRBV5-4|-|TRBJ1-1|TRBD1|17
TGTGCCAGCAGCTTGGATGGGACAGCCACCCGGGGGACTGAAGCTTTCTTT
CASSLDGTATRGTEAFF
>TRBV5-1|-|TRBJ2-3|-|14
TGCGCCAGCAGAGGGTACTCTGGGGGGAGTACGCAGTATTTT
CASRGYSGGSTQYF
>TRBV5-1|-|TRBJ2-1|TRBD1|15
TGCGCCAGCAGCATGGACAGGGTTGGGATCAATGAGCAGTTCTTC
CASSMDRVGINEQFF
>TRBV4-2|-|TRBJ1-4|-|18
TGTGCCAGCAGCCATCGCCTCATGGACAGAGCAACTAATGAAAAACTGTTTTTT
CASSHRLMDRATNEKLFF
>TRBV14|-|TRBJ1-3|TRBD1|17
TGTGCCAGCAGCCAAGGAGGGACAGCCTACTCTGGAAACACCATATATTTT
CASSQGGTAYSGNTIYF
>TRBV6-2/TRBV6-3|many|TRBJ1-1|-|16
TGTGCCAGCAGTTACGGACGACTACCGATGAACACTGAAGCTTTCTTT
CASSYGRLPMNTEAFF
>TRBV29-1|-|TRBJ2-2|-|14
TGCAGCGTTGCCGCGGGTACCATCGATGGGGAGCTGTTTTTT
CSVAAGTIDGELFF
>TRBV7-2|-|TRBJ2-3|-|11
TGTGCCAGCAGCTTAGGCGGTACGCAGTATTTT
CASSLGGTQYF
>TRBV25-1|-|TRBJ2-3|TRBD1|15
TGTGCCAGCAGGACAGGGGATCTTAGCACAGATACGCAGTATTTT
CASRTGDLSTDTQYF
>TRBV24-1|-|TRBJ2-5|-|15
TGTGCCACCAGTGAAGGACTGGGAATTAAAGAGACCCAGTACTTC
CATSEGLGIKETQYF
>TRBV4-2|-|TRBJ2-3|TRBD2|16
TGTGCCAGCAGCCCTCTAGCGGGGTCCAGCACAGATACGCAGTATTTT
CASSPLAGSSTDTQYF
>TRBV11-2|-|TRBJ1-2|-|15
TGTGCCAGCAGCGGAACAGGGATAGCTAACTATGGCTACACCTTC
CASSGTGIANYGYTF
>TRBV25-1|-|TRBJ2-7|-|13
TGTGCCAGCAGTGACGCTAACCCGTACGAGCAGTACTTC
CASSDANPYEQYF
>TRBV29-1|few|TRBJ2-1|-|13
TGCAGCGTTGAAGAAACAGAATACAATGAGCAGTTCTTC
CSVEETEYNEQFF
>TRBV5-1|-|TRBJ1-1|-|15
TGCGCCAGCAGCTTAACCGGGACACCGAACACTGAAGCTTTCTTT
CASSLTGTPNTEAFF
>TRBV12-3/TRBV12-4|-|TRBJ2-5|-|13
TGTGCCAGCAACATCCCAGGTTTGAAGACCCAGTACTTC
CASNIPGLKTQYF
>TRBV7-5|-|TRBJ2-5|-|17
TGTGCCAGAAGCTTAGCGCAGCGGACTAGCGTCTTGGAGACCCAGTACTTC
CARSLAQRTSVLETQYF
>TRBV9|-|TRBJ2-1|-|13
TGTGCCAGCAGCGTAGGAACTACCGAGGAGCAGTTCTTC
CASSVGTTEEQFF
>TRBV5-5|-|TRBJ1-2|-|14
TGTGCCAGCAGCTTAACTTTAGGGAGGGGTGGCTACACCTTC
CASSLTLGRGGYTF
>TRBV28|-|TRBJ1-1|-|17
TGTGCCAGCAGTTCCCACCCCAGCAGGGAACTCAGCACTGAAGCTTTCTTT
CASSSHPSRELSTEAFF
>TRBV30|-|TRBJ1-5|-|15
TGTGCCTGGAGTTCGGGGCAGGGAGGGACTCAGCCCCAGCATTTT
CAWSSGQGGTQPQHF
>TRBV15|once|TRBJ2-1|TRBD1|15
TGTGCCACCAGCAGAGAACAGGGGATCTACAATGAGCAGTTCTTC
CATSREQGIYNEQFF
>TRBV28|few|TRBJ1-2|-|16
TGTGCCAGCCTGAATCCCCGGGACATTGAGTACTATGGCTACACCTTC
CASLNPRDIEYYGYTF
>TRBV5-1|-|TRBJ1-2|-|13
TGCGCCAGCACAGAGGGGACTTACTATGGCTACACCTTC
CASTEGTYYGYTF
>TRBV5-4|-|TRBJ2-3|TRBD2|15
TGTGCCAGTCTCGTGACGGGGGGGGCCACAGATACGCAGTATTTT
CASLVTGGATDTQYF
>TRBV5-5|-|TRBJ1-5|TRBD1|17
TGTGCCAGCAGCTTGGATAACAGGGGGCGCGGATATCAGCCCCAGCATTTT
CASSLDNRGRGYQPQHF
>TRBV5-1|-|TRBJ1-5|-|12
TGCGCCAGCGCGGAGTCCAATCAGCCCCAGCATTTT
CASAESNQPQHF